A selection of T cell receptor beta chains follows, all from one sample in a study of shared T cell receptors in the human thymus. Sequencing used immunoSEQ multiplex PCR; TCRdb keeps in-frame clones, though not all of them. Here the sample spans roughly 410,000 clones, 85% to 95% being singletons. Material for sequencing was thymocytes. These receptors came from a human donor. CDR3s include the opening cysteine and the closing phenylalanine or tryptophan. Fields, in order: J gene, D gene, clone size, V gene, CDR3 DNA, CDR3 protein. D genes are given only for firm matches. Only some rows state a clone size, as once, few, many or a class for expanded clones.

J: TRBJ2-3
D: .
size: .
V: TRBV27
DNA: TGTGCCAGCAGTTTCCGGAGCCCCTTGGATACGCAGTATTTT
CDR3: CASSFRSPLDTQYF

J: TRBJ1-2
D: .
size: .
V: TRBV28
DNA: TGTGCCAGCAAGTTTTCCAGGACTTATCCCATAAACTATGGCTACACCTTC
CDR3: CASKFSRTYPINYGYTF

J: TRBJ2-7
D: TRBD2
size: .
V: TRBV7-9
DNA: TGTGCCAGCAGCTTACCAAGGCGGGAGGGATACGAGCAGTACTTC
CDR3: CASSLPRREGYEQYF

J: TRBJ2-3
D: .
size: once
V: TRBV6-5
DNA: TGTGCCAGCCGTTTGGACACAGATACGCAGTATTTT
CDR3: CASRLDTDTQYF

J: TRBJ2-7
D: .
size: .
V: TRBV7-2
DNA: TGTGCCAGCAGCTTAATAAGCGGCAGGGGACGGTGGGAGCAGTACTTC
CDR3: CASSLISGRGRWEQYF

J: TRBJ2-7
D: TRBD1
size: .
V: TRBV5-1
DNA: TGCGCCAGCAGCTCGACAGGACAGGCGAACTCCTACGAGCAGTACTTC
CDR3: CASSSTGQANSYEQYF

J: TRBJ2-7
D: TRBD2
size: .
V: TRBV5-5
DNA: TGTGCCAGCAGCTCACCGACTAGCGGGAACGAGCAGTACTTC
CDR3: CASSSPTSGNEQYF

J: TRBJ2-5
D: .
size: .
V: TRBV27
DNA: TGTGCCAGCAGTTTGAACGGGGGGCCAGAGACCCAGTACTTC
CDR3: CASSLNGGPETQYF

J: TRBJ2-7
D: .
size: .
V: TRBV4-1
DNA: TGCGCCAGCAGCCAAGCCAACATCCAGGGATTCTACGAGCAGTACTTC
CDR3: CASSQANIQGFYEQYF

J: TRBJ2-6
D: TRBD1
size: .
V: TRBV5-4
DNA: TGTGCCAGCAGCTGGGACAGATTTGCAGGGGCCAACGTCCTGACTTTC
CDR3: CASSWDRFAGANVLTF

J: TRBJ2-3
D: TRBD1
size: once
V: TRBV19
DNA: TGTGCCAGTAGTATGACCGGGACAGGGGGTCCAGATACGCAGTATTTT
CDR3: CASSMTGTGGPDTQYF

J: TRBJ2-2
D: TRBD1
size: .
V: TRBV11-2
DNA: TGTGCCAGCAGCTTAGCGGTCCCTGGGACAGACACCGGGGAGCTGTTTTTT
CDR3: CASSLAVPGTDTGELFF

J: TRBJ1-1
D: .
size: .
V: TRBV11-2
DNA: TGTGCCAGCAGCTTAGGCAGGGGGAACACTGAAGCTTTCTTT
CDR3: CASSLGRGNTEAFF

J: TRBJ1-4
D: .
size: .
V: TRBV27
DNA: TGTGCCAGCAGTTTATATCGGCGGGCTAATGAAAAACTGTTTTTT
CDR3: CASSLYRRANEKLFF

J: TRBJ2-1
D: TRBD1
size: .
V: TRBV19
DNA: TGTGCCAGTAAGACTCCATGGGCTGCACAGGGGACGTCGGGGAATGAGCAGTTCTTC
CDR3: CASKTPWAAQGTSGNEQFF

J: TRBJ2-7
D: TRBD1
size: once
V: TRBV6-6
DNA: TGTGCCAGCAGTCCCCGGGACAGGCGAAGCTCCTACGAGCAGTACTTC
CDR3: CASSPRDRRSSYEQYF

J: TRBJ2-7
D: .
size: .
V: TRBV7-8
DNA: TGTGCCAGCAGCGCCTCAGGCCCTATCCTCCCCTACGAGCAGTACTTC
CDR3: CASSASGPILPYEQYF

J: TRBJ2-1
D: .
size: .
V: TRBV2
DNA: TGTGCCAGCAGTTTGACTCCCGGCCCCTACAATGAGCAGTTCTTC
CDR3: CASSLTPGPYNEQFF

J: TRBJ1-4
D: .
size: few
V: TRBV5-4
DNA: TGTGCCAGCAGCAATGGGCTCGTCCTAACTAATGAAAAACTGTTTTTT
CDR3: CASSNGLVLTNEKLFF

J: TRBJ1-1
D: .
size: .
V: TRBV18
DNA: TGTGCCAGCTCCGCGTGGTGGACGGAAGAGCGCATGAACACTGAAGCTTTCTTT
CDR3: CASSAWWTEERMNTEAFF

J: TRBJ2-3
D: .
size: .
V: TRBV6-5
DNA: TGTGCCAGCAGCGAGACAGGTCCACCAGGAGATACGCAGTATTTT
CDR3: CASSETGPPGDTQYF

J: TRBJ2-1
D: .
size: .
V: TRBV4-1
DNA: TGCGCCAGCAGCCAACCCCAGCGAGTTGTGCAAGGGGATGAGCAGTTCTTC
CDR3: CASSQPQRVVQGDEQFF

J: TRBJ2-3
D: TRBD2
size: .
V: TRBV27
DNA: TGTGCCAGCAGTTCCCCCGGGGCTAGCGGGCCAGATACGCAGTATTTT
CDR3: CASSSPGASGPDTQYF

J: TRBJ2-3
D: TRBD2
size: .
V: TRBV6-5
DNA: TGTGCCAGCAGTTCGGGACTAGCGGCACACACAGATACGCAGTATTTT
CDR3: CASSSGLAAHTDTQYF

J: TRBJ2-1
D: .
size: .
V: TRBV5-6
DNA: TGTGCCAGCAGTTGGGGAAGACAGGCCCACAATGAGCAGTTCTTC
CDR3: CASSWGRQAHNEQFF

J: TRBJ1-2
D: TRBD1
size: .
V: TRBV4-3
DNA: TGCGCCAGCAGCCCCCGACAGGGCCTAGCTAACTATGGCTACACCTTC
CDR3: CASSPRQGLANYGYTF

J: TRBJ1-2
D: .
size: .
V: TRBV13
DNA: TGTGCCAGCAGGGCCTATGGCTACACCTTC
CDR3: CASRAYGYTF

J: TRBJ2-7
D: TRBD2
size: .
V: TRBV7-2
DNA: TGTGCCAGCAGCTACGCCGGGACTATCAACGAGCAGTACTTC
CDR3: CASSYAGTINEQYF

J: TRBJ2-7
D: .
size: .
V: TRBV28
DNA: TGTGCCAGCAGTCCGCCGCACTACGAGCAGTACTTC
CDR3: CASSPPHYEQYF

J: TRBJ2-7
D: .
size: once
V: TRBV28
DNA: TGTGCCAGCAGTTTTAGGGGGGGCTACGAGCAGTACTTC
CDR3: CASSFRGGYEQYF

J: TRBJ2-2
D: .
size: .
V: TRBV20-1
DNA: TGCAGTGCTTGGTCCGGGGAGCTGTTTTTT
CDR3: CSAWSGELFF

J: TRBJ1-2
D: .
size: .
V: TRBV4-2
DNA: TGTGCCAGCAGCCAAGCCGCCCCCCAGTATGGCTACACCTTC
CDR3: CASSQAAPQYGYTF

J: TRBJ2-7
D: TRBD1
size: .
V: TRBV28
DNA: TGTGCCAGCAGTCCCCCAGTTTCCCAGGGGGTAAACGAGCAGTACTTC
CDR3: CASSPPVSQGVNEQYF

J: TRBJ1-2
D: TRBD1
size: .
V: TRBV11-2
DNA: TGTGCCAGCAGCAAGGGACAGGGAAGGGACGGCTACACCTTC
CDR3: CASSKGQGRDGYTF

J: TRBJ2-5
D: .
size: .
V: TRBV10-3
DNA: TGTGCCATCAGTGAGTCGGGATTAGCCCAAGAGACCCAGTACTTC
CDR3: CAISESGLAQETQYF

J: TRBJ2-4
D: TRBD1
size: .
V: TRBV7-8
DNA: TGTGCCAGCAGCCATAGGGACAGTAATCAAGTAGCCAAAAACATTCAGTACTTC
CDR3: CASSHRDSNQVAKNIQYF

J: TRBJ2-7
D: .
size: .
V: TRBV7-2
DNA: TGTGCCAGCAGCTTTCGGGGGCCATCCTACGAGCAGTACTTC
CDR3: CASSFRGPSYEQYF

J: TRBJ2-1
D: .
size: .
V: TRBV4-2
DNA: TGTGCCAGCAGTTACCGGGACGGAGCCTACAATGAGCAGTTCTTC
CDR3: CASSYRDGAYNEQFF

J: TRBJ2-3
D: .
size: .
V: TRBV7-3
DNA: TGTGCCAGCAGCTTAGGGGGAGAGATCACAGATACGCAGTATTTT
CDR3: CASSLGGEITDTQYF

J: TRBJ1-3
D: .
size: .
V: TRBV19
DNA: TGTGCCACCGCCCTTCGCGGATTTGGAAACACCATATATTTT
CDR3: CATALRGFGNTIYF

J: TRBJ2-5
D: .
size: .
V: TRBV19
DNA: TGTGCCAGTAGTGTTGAATCGTACCAAGAGACCCAGTACTTC
CDR3: CASSVESYQETQYF

J: TRBJ2-3
D: .
size: .
V: TRBV11-3
DNA: TGTGCCAGCAGCTCCAGATCTTGGGGGTTTACAGATACGCAGTATTTT
CDR3: CASSSRSWGFTDTQYF

J: TRBJ2-5
D: .
size: once
V: TRBV13
DNA: TGTGCCAGCAGCTTAGGCCGGGGGGCGGAGACCCAGTACTTC
CDR3: CASSLGRGAETQYF

J: TRBJ2-7
D: TRBD1
size: .
V: TRBV18
DNA: TGTGCCAGCTCACAAATAACGGGACAGACGATGAACGAGCAGTACTTC
CDR3: CASSQITGQTMNEQYF

J: TRBJ2-2
D: TRBD1
size: .
V: TRBV19
DNA: TGTGCCAGTAAGGGGACAGGGGGCGCGGGCGGGGAGCTGTTTTTT
CDR3: CASKGTGGAGGELFF

J: TRBJ2-5
D: TRBD1
size: .
V: TRBV25-1
DNA: TGTGCCAGCAGTGTTAACAGGGGCGATGAGACCCAGTACTTC
CDR3: CASSVNRGDETQYF

J: TRBJ1-2
D: TRBD1
size: .
V: TRBV27
DNA: TGTGCCAGCAGTCCAGGCTCCGTAGGACAGGGAGTTTATGGCTACACCTTC
CDR3: CASSPGSVGQGVYGYTF

J: TRBJ1-3
D: TRBD1
size: .
V: TRBV27
DNA: TGTGCCAGCAGTCCCAGCCCGACAGGGCCCTCTGGAAACACCATATATTTT
CDR3: CASSPSPTGPSGNTIYF